This T cell receptor beta chain came from a study of blood T cell repertoires in COVID-19. Overall study context: Material from acute and convalescent COVID-19 was sourced from the United States, Italy and Spain. The analysed material was cDNA or gDNA that came from T cells, B-cell-depleted T cells, or PBMCs.

Looked up from germline, CDR1 is SQVTM and CDR2 is ANQGSEA. This CDR3 has 13 amino acids. Trimming removed 7 bases from V and 1 base from J; junction bases left unmatched: 5. Under the authors' procedure: Nucleated cell number was recorded as an estimate derived from reference gene primer amplification. The table came from immunoSEQ multiplex PCR; TCRdb's copy has only in-frame clones and leaves some out. For V, J and clone size, that table is used; D and trimming come from the DNA. The table includes 430,000 or so clones, 70% to 90% detected once. Seattle's cohort entered during active infection and was followed longitudinally.

This receptor was obtained from a man younger than 35 with COVID-19, enrolled during active disease. The chain links TRBV29-1 to TRBJ2-7; TRBD1 agrees at 9 bases. Material: peripheral blood. CDR3 loop: CSATGTGSYEQYF. The CDR3 DNA reads TGCAGCGCTACCGGGACAGGGTCCTACGAGCAGTACTTC.